This T cell receptor beta chain derives from a study of cytomegalovirus exposure and HLA in healthy donors. Whole-study findings and limits: Later findings reportedly placed an Asian-associated ancestry cluster below the approximately 670-donor mean for N-insertions. In an earlier analysis, about 87% or about 30%: the productive usage of most TCR beta V segments.

Notes on this clone: The antigen is unknown.

All the people who gave samples were healthy bone marrow donors. Germline CDR1 reads MNHEY; CDR2 reads SMNVEV (reference sequence). The CDR3 extends over 13 amino acids. Trimming took 7 bases from V and 2 from J, leaving 11 bases between them. The PCR was carried out with 60 Vbeta primers and 13 Jbeta primers. Produced via immunoSEQ multiplex PCR; TCRdb's table is partial and in-frame only. The sample holds 90,000 to 140,000 clones; around 86% are singletons and the top ten take roughly 6.9%. The sequenced sample consisted of PBMCs. This sequence originates from a man aged 30-40 years in good health and CMV-seropositive. The rearrangement links TRBV27 to TRBJ1-1; D perhaps matches TRBD1 (5 bases). The CDR3 coding sequence is TGTGCCAGCACCCGGGGGGTTAACACTGAAGCTTTCTTT. Translating it yields CASTRGVNTEAFF.